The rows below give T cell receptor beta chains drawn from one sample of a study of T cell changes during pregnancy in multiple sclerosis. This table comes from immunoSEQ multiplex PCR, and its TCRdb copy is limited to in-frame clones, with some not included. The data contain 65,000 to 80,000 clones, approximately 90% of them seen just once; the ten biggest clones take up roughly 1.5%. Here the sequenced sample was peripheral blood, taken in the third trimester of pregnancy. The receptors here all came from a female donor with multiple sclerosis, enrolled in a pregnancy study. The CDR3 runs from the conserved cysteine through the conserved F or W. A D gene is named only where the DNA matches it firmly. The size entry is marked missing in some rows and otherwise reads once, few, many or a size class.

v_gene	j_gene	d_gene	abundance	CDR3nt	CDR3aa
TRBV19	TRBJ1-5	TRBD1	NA	TGTGCCAGTAGTATAGAAGGGACAGGGGAGAATCAGCCCCAGCATTTT	CASSIEGTGENQPQHF
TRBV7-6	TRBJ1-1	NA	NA	TGTGCCAGCAGCCTCAGGGGGAACACTGAAGCTTTCTTT	CASSLRGNTEAFF
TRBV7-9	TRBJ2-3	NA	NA	TGTGCCAGCAGCTTATGGGGCCAAGCAGATACGCAGTATTTT	CASSLWGQADTQYF
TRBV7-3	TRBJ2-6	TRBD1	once	TGTGCCAGCAGCCCCGGGACAGGGGGTTTCTCTGGGGCCAACGTCCTGACTTTC	CASSPGTGGFSGANVLTF
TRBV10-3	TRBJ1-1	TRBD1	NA	TGTGCCATACGAGACCCCGGACAGGGAATGAACACTGAAGCTTTCTTT	CAIRDPGQGMNTEAFF
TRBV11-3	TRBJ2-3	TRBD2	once	TGTGCCAGCAGCTGGGACTACACAGATACGCAGTATTTT	CASSWDYTDTQYF
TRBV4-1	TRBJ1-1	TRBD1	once	TGCGCCAGCAGCCAGGGTCCGGACAGGGTCAAGTTAACAACTGAAGCTTTCTTT	CASSQGPDRVKLTTEAFF
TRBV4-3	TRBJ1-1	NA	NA	TGCGCCAGCAGCCAAGAAAATTTCAGGGGTGGCACTGAAGCTTTCTTT	CASSQENFRGGTEAFF
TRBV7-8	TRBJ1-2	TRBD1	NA	TGTGCCAGCAGCTTAGCCCTAGGACAGGGTTTAGGCTACACCTTC	CASSLALGQGLGYTF
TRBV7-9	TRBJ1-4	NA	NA	TGTGCCAGCAGCTCTCCCGAGGATGTTGGAAAACTGTTTTTT	CASSSPEDVGKLFF
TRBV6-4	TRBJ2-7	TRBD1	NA	TGTGCCAGCAGGAGACAGGGGGTCCGCTCTCTCTACGAGCAGTACTTC	CASRRQGVRSLYEQYF
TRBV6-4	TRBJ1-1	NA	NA	TGTGCCAGCAGTGACTCGCGGCTGCAGATGAACACTGAAGCTTTCTTT	CASSDSRLQMNTEAFF
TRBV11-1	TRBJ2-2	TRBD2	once	TGTGCCAGCAGCTCCGGACTAGCGGGGGGATTTTACACCGGGGAGCTGTTTTTT	CASSSGLAGGFYTGELFF
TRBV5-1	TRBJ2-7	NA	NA	TGCGCCAGCAGCTCTGGACAGATCTACGAGCAGTACTTC	CASSSGQIYEQYF
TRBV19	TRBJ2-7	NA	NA	TGTGCCAGTAGGGGGCCCCTCTTCGAGCAGTACTTC	CASRGPLFEQYF
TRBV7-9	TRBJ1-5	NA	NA	TGTGCCAGCAGCTTTAGTGGTCAGCCCCAGCATTTT	CASSFSGQPQHF
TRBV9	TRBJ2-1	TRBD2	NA	TGTGCCAGCAGCGTAGTTGAGCGGGGGGGCCAATATGGTGAGCAGTTCTTC	CASSVVERGGQYGEQFF
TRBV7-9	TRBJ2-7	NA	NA	TGTGCCAGCAGCCCGTCCGGGTCGAGATACGAGCAGTACTTC	CASSPSGSRYEQYF
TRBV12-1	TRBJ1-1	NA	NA	TGTGCCAGCAGCTTATACAGGGTCGACACTGAAGCTTTCTTT	CASSLYRVDTEAFF
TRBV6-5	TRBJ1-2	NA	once	TGTGCCAGCCAGGACAGAAACTATGGCTACACCTTC	CASQDRNYGYTF
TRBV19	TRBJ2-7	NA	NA	TGTGCCACCTCTAGCGACCAGTACGAGCAGTACTTC	CATSSDQYEQYF
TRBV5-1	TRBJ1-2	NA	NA	TGCGCCAGCCTTGGGAGCTATGGCTACACCTTC	CASLGSYGYTF
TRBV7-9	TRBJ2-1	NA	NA	TGTGCCAGCACCACACAGGGACGGGAGCAGTTCTTC	CASTTQGREQFF
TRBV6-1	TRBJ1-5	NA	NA	TGTGCCAGCAGTCGTTTCGACGGGGGCAATCAGCCCCAGCATTTT	CASSRFDGGNQPQHF
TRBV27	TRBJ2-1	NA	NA	TGTGCCAGCAGTTTATCGGGCAGCCATGAGCAGTTCTTC	CASSLSGSHEQFF
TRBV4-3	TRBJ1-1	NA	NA	TGCGCCAGCAGCCAAGATCGCGGACAAAGGACTTTCTTT	CASSQDRGQRTFF
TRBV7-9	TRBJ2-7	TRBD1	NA	TGTGCCAGCAGCTCAGAGACAGGGGGCTTCCACGAGCAGTACTTC	CASSSETGGFHEQYF
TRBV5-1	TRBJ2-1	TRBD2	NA	TGCGCCAGCCCCCCCGACATTAGCGGGGCCTACAATGAGCAGTTCTTC	CASPPDISGAYNEQFF
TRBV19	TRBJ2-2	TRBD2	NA	TGTGCCAGTATCCCTAGCGGGAGGGTCCTCACCGGGGAGCTGTTTTTT	CASIPSGRVLTGELFF
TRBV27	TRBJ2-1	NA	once	TGTGCCAGCTCGGGGGGCGACTACAATGAGCAGTTCTTC	CASSGGDYNEQFF
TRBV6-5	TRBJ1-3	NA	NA	TGTGCCAGCAGTTACGGGAAGGGGACTGACACCATATATTTT	CASSYGKGTDTIYF
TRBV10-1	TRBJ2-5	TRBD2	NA	TGCGCCAGCAGTGAGGGACTAGCGGCTCAAGAGACCCAGTACTTC	CASSEGLAAQETQYF
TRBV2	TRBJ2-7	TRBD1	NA	TGTGCCAGCAGTGATATTGGGACAGGGGCCCACGAGCAGTACTTC	CASSDIGTGAHEQYF
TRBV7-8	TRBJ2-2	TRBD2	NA	TGTGCCAGCAGCTCACTCCTAAGCCCCGCGGGAGCGCGGACCGGGGAGCTGTTTTTT	CASSSLLSPAGARTGELFF
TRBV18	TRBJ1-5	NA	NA	TGTGCCAGCTCACTACGCCCGGCAGGGCCTAGCAATCAGCCCCAGCATTTT	CASSLRPAGPSNQPQHF
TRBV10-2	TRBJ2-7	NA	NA	TGCGCCAGCAGCACGACAGAATCCCCCTACGAGCAGTACTTC	CASSTTESPYEQYF
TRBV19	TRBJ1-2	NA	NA	TGTGCCAGTAGTAAGGACATGGGGTCATCCTATGGCTACACCTTC	CASSKDMGSSYGYTF
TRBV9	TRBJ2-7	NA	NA	TGTGCCAGCAGCGTAGGGGTAGCGGTCTTGGAACGACGGCAGTACTTC	CASSVGVAVLERRQYF
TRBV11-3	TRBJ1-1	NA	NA	TGTGCCAGCAGCCCTCTGGGGGCTGGTGAAGCTTTCTTT	CASSPLGAGEAFF
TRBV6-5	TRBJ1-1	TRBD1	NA	TGTGCCAGCAGTTACCCGGGACAGATGAACACTGAAGCTTTCTTT	CASSYPGQMNTEAFF
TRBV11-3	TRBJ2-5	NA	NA	TGTGCCAGCAGCTTAGGGGCCCGGGAGACCCAGTACTTC	CASSLGARETQYF
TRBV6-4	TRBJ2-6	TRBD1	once	TGTGCCAGCAGTGTCGACAGGGGTGGGGCCAACGTCCTGACTTTC	CASSVDRGGANVLTF
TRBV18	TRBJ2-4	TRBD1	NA	TGTGCCAGCTCAGTAGGACAGGGTGTTCAGTACTTC	CASSVGQGVQYF